The 20 T cell receptor beta chains below come from one sample, sequenced in a study of T cells after yellow fever vaccination. TCRdb reprocessed the 5' RACE reads via MiXCR and lists one record per CDR3 protein. This repertoire shows about 350,000 distinct CDR3 sequences, about 8.3% found once; its top ten account for around 17%. The sequences come from PBMCs, collected 35 to 50 days after the first yellow fever vaccination. The receptors here all came from a man aged 18 to 30 who received the YFV17D yellow fever vaccine.

This clonotype showed up many times. The rearrangement joins TRBV4-2 to TRBJ2-1, with no clear D. With 0 bases removed from V and 7 bases from J, the gap between germline ends came to 4 bases. CDR1 and CDR2 (germline): LGHNA, YNFKEQ. This CDR3 spans 12 amino acids. CDR3 residues: CASSQDSNEQFF. The CDR3 bases are TGTGCCAGCAGCCAAGATTCGAATGAGCAGTTCTTC.

This sequence joins TRBV5-4 and TRBJ2-1; the match to TRBD2 covers 13 bases. From germline, CDR1 is SGHNT and CDR2 YYREEE (reference sequence). With 3 bases clipped from V and 4 bases from J, the junction kept 4 bases outside the gene matches. The CDR3 spans 16 residues. The CDR3 DNA is TGTGCCAGCAGCTCCGGGACTAGCGGGGTTTACAATGAGCAGTTCTTC. It is translated as CASSSGTSGVYNEQFF.

The rearrangement joins TRBV12-3 or TRBV12-4 to TRBJ2-5; 9 nucleotides align to TRBD1. Trimming took 3 bases from V and 4 from J; bases not matched to a gene: 6. The CDR3 is made up of 15 amino acids. In nucleotides, the CDR3 is TGTGCCAGCAGTTTCCGGGACAGGGCTACAGAGACCCAGTACTTC. Encoded protein: CASSFRDRATETQYF.

This chain joins TRBV12-3 or TRBV12-4 and TRBJ2-2; D is perhaps TRBD1 (6 bases). The V end lost 6 bases, the J end lost 7 bases, and 18 bases lay between the germline ends. The CDR3 runs to 15 residues. CDR3 nucleotides: TGTGCCAGCAGGGTCCGGGACAAGGCCTACGGGGAGCTGTTTTTT. It codes for CASRVRDKAYGELFF.

The gene calls are TRBV2 and TRBJ1-5; 7 nucleotides agree with TRBD1. Trimming took 8 bases from V and 4 from J; bases not matched to a gene: 5. Germline CDR1 reads SNHLY; CDR2 reads FYNNEI. This CDR3 is 13 amino acids long. Written as DNA, the CDR3 is TGTGCCAGCGGGGACAGCCTTAATCAGCCCCAGCATTTT. As protein: CASGDSLNQPQHF.

The chain is built from TRBV18 and TRBJ1-2, with 12 bases fitting TRBD1. Looked up from germline, CDR1 is KGHSH and CDR2 is LQKENI. Trimming took 0 bases from V and 5 from J; bases not matched to a gene: 7. The CDR3 is 17 amino acids. The CDR3 reads CASSPPGQGAFWYGYTF. DNA of the CDR3: TGTGCCAGCTCACCACCGGGACAGGGGGCCTTTTGGTATGGCTACACCTTC.

The rearrangement links TRBV10-3 to TRBJ2-2; D might be TRBD1 (6 bases). The CDR3 runs to 14 residues. Germline CDR1 is ENHRY and CDR2 is SYGVKD. V lost 4 bases and J lost 7, with 13 bases in between. Here the CDR3 reads CAISGQGRDGELFF. The CDR3 nucleotides read TGTGCCATCAGTGGGCAGGGGAGAGACGGGGAGCTGTTTTTT.

The chain is built from TRBV11-1 and TRBJ2-3; TRBD2 aligns across 10 bases. This CDR3 has 19 residues. Germline V gene lookup returns CDR1 SGHAT and CDR2 FQDESV (reference sequence). After removal of 5 bases from V and 4 bases from J, the junction contained 18 bases not matched to a gene. In DNA, the CDR3 is TGTGCCAGCAGCCCGGCCCGTTTAAGGGGACTAGCGAACCCAGATACGCAGTATTTT. It translates to CASSPARLRGLANPDTQYF.

This clonotype occurred a few times. The chain recombines TRBV20-1 with TRBJ2-7; 7 positions match TRBD1. This CDR3 is built from 12 residues. In germline, CDR1 is DFQATT, CDR2 SNEGSKA (reference sequence). V trimming: 7 bases; J trimming: 5 bases; junction bases outside the gene matches: 8. CDR3 sequence (DNA): TGCAGTGTACCGACAGGGCCCCACGAGCAGTACGTC. Amino acid sequence: CSVPTGPHEQYV.

This clonotype was counted at least ten times. The chain combines TRBV6-5 with TRBJ2-5; 11 positions agree with TRBD2. This CDR3 spans 14 amino acids. The germline CDR1 and CDR2 sequences are MNHEY and SVGAGI. V shed 2 bases, J shed 4 bases, and the junction held 0 bases outside the gene matches. The CDR3 sequence is CASSYGTSGETQYF. CDR3 DNA: TGTGCCAGCAGTTACGGGACTAGCGGAGAGACCCAGTACTTC.

This clonotype was observed many times. The CDR3 loop is CASSVFSGTEAFF. The DNA for the CDR3 is TGTGCCAGCAGCGTCTTTAGTGGCACTGAAGCTTTCTTT. This rearrangement joins TRBV9 to TRBJ1-1, with unresolved D. Germline V gene data show CDR1 as SGDLS and CDR2 as YYNGEE. Trimming pared 2 bases from V and 4 bases from J, leaving 9 bases between. This CDR3 contains 13 residues.

The chain employs TRBV7-9 and TRBJ2-1, with TRBD1 matching 8 bases. This CDR3 region has 17 residues. Germline-derived CDR1 and CDR2 are SEHNR and FQNEAQ (reference sequence). The V and J ends lost 4 bases and 0 bases, in that order; junction bases with no gene match: 8. CDR3 DNA: TGTGCCAGCAGCTGGGCGACAGGGGATAGCTCCTACAATGAGCAGTTCTTC. Amino acid sequence: CASSWATGDSSYNEQFF.

J is TRBJ1-6 and V is TRBV6-1; TRBD1 agrees at 8 bases. V shed 7 bases and J 6 bases; nucleotides not matched to a gene: 8. This CDR3 has 15 residues. CDR1 and CDR2 (germline): MNHNS, SASEGT. The CDR3 loop is CASTSTGEGNSPLHF. The CDR3 nucleotides read TGTGCCAGCACCTCGACAGGGGAGGGTAATTCACCCCTCCACTTT.

This clonotype has only a few counts. The genes are TRBV15 and TRBJ1-5; D gene uncertain. V gave up 3 bases and J gave up 6 bases, with 18 bases separating them. The CDR3 runs to 16 residues. Germline CDR1 LNHNV, CDR2 YYDKDF (reference sequence). CDR3 amino acids: CATSREDVARIQPQHF. In nucleotides, the CDR3 is TGTGCCACCAGCAGGGAGGATGTAGCCCGCATTCAGCCCCAGCATTTT.

This clonotype was seen ten or more times. CDR3 DNA sequence: TGTGCCAGCAGCCAAGAACCGGAGACATACGGGCAGTTCTTC. This translates into CASSQEPETYGQFF. The chain couples TRBV14 to TRBJ2-1; D is uncertain. The germline gives CDR1 SGHDN, CDR2 FVKESK. The CDR3 totals 14 residues. Trimming pared 0 bases from V and 12 bases from J, leaving 15 bases between.

In its sample, this clonotype was seen a few times. The rearrangement uses TRBV4-1 and TRBJ1-5, with 7 bases identical to TRBD1. With 4 bases clipped from V and 5 bases from J, the junction kept 5 bases outside the gene matches. This CDR3 has 14 residues. In germline, CDR1 is MGHRA, CDR2 YSYEKL. The CDR3 bases are TGCGCCAGCAGCCCGCAGGGGGTAGATCAGCCCCAGCATTTT. Protein sequence: CASSPQGVDQPQHF.

This rearrangement joins TRBV28 to TRBJ1-2; D is undetermined. This CDR3 is 13 amino acids long. Germline CDR1 and CDR2: MDHEN and SYDVKM. The V gene lost 2 bases and the J gene lost 3 bases, with 7 bases spanning the gap. CDR3 sequence (DNA): TGTGCCAGCAGTTTACGGGGTCACTATGGCTACACCTTC. Translated, it gives CASSLRGHYGYTF.

The sample holds a few counts of this clonotype. This chain links TRBV5-1 with TRBJ2-1, with 12 bases identical to TRBD2. V lost 5 bases to trimming and J lost 3 bases; unmatched junction nucleotides: 0. This CDR3 contains 14 residues. Germline CDR1 is SGHRS and CDR2 is YFSETQ. This CDR3 reads CASRTSGGYNEQFF. For the CDR3, the DNA is TGCGCCAGCAGGACTAGCGGGGGCTACAATGAGCAGTTCTTC.

A few counts support this clonotype. The V call is TRBV11-2, the J call TRBJ2-5; D remains unclear. Germline V gene data show CDR1 as SGHAT and CDR2 as FQNNGV. This CDR3 contains 13 residues. Trimming shortened V by 4 bases and J by 5 bases, and 11 bases separated the two germline ends. CDR3 in amino acids: CASSSHAPETQYF. CDR3 nucleotide sequence: TGTGCCAGCAGCTCCCACGCTCCCGAGACCCAGTACTTC.

Only a few counts were recorded for this clonotype. V is TRBV7-6 and J is TRBJ2-7; possibly TRBD1 for D (6 bases). This CDR3 has 14 residues. Trimming stripped 4 bases from V and 6 bases from J, with 16 bases between. CDR1 SGHVS and CDR2 FNYEAQ come from the germline V gene. This CDR3 is CASSSRAGAGEQYF. CDR3 DNA: TGTGCCAGCAGCTCCCGGGCAGGGGCTGGCGAGCAGTACTTC.